The source of this T cell receptor beta chain is a study of CD8 T cells in Susac syndrome. Sequencing of TCR beta was undertaken in CD8+ and CD4+ T cells derived from blood. Patients with stable or active relapsing-remitting disease, all of them treatment-naive, made up the multiple sclerosis controls. Negative isolation was used for CD8+ and CD4+ T cells, and FACS enrichment was applied to TEMRA cells. General study points: It was acknowledged by the study that relatively few individuals were included in its TCR sequencing and HLA analysis.

Random hexamers primed reverse transcription of roughly 0.5 to 1 ug RNA. TCRdb itself ran the immunoSEQ multiplex PCR reads through MiXCR, one entry per CDR3 protein. The repertoire holds around 130,000 distinct CDR3 sequences, with around 96% as singletons. On this clonotype: Its antigen is not identified.

Per the germline V gene, CDR1 is GTSNPN and CDR2 is SVGIG (reference sequence). Trimming removed 4 bases from V and 3 bases from J, with 10 bases in between. This CDR3 is built from 13 residues. The V and J genes are TRBV30 and TRBJ1-5, with D possibly matching TRBD1 (5 bases). The receptor was isolated from a human donor with multiple sclerosis. Material for sequencing was CD4+ T cells from PBMCs. CDR3 in amino acids: CAWNRQYNQPQHF. CDR3 coding DNA: TGTGCCTGGAACAGGCAGTACAATCAGCCCCAGCATTTT. The variable domain in full, with the rest retrieved from reference TRBV30 and TRBJ1-5, is SQTIHQWPATLVQPVGSPLSLECTVEGTSNPNLYWYRQAAGRGLQLLFYSVGIGQISSEVPQNLSASRPQDRQFILSSKKLLLSDSGFYLCAWNRQYNQPQHFGDGTRLSIL.